The 30 T cell receptor beta chains in this list originate from one sample, sequenced in a study of PD-1 blockade in classical Hodgkin lymphoma. Measured with immunoSEQ multiplex PCR; TCRdb has only the in-frame clones, and not every one. The data show around 100,000 clones, approximately 90% seen once. In every patient, relapse followed autologous stem cell transplantation, while exposure to brentuximab vedotin differed. The sequenced sample was peripheral blood mononuclear cells (PBMCs), obtained before the second cycle of nivolumab. The receptors originated from a human donor with classical Hodgkin lymphoma.

The rearrangement uses TRBV18 and TRBJ2-2, with D perhaps TRBD2 (6 bases). This CDR3 is built from 15 residues. From germline, CDR1 is KGHSH and CDR2 LQKENI. V was trimmed by 3 bases and J by 8 bases, leaving 16 bases between them. DNA of the CDR3: TGTGCCAGCTCACCTAAGCGGGTCGCGCGTGGGGAGCTGTTTTTT. Translated, it gives CASSPKRVARGELFF.

The rearrangement links TRBV19 to TRBJ1-4, with TRBD1 matching over 10 bases. V shed 10 bases, J shed 6 bases, and the junction held 5 bases outside the gene matches. CDR3 length equals 13 residues. CDR1 is LNHDA and CDR2 is SQIVND in the germline V gene (reference sequence). CDR3 sequence: CATTGTGDEKLFF. Written as DNA, the CDR3 is TGTGCCACCACCGGGACAGGGGATGAAAAACTGTTTTTT.

The chain joins TRBV6-5 to TRBJ2-2; D gene uncertain. Per the germline V gene, CDR1 is MNHEY and CDR2 is SVGAGI. Trimming cost V 4 bases and J 4 bases, with 7 bases left between them. The CDR3 runs 13 residues. The CDR3 here is CASSLWVTGELFF. For the CDR3, the DNA is TGTGCCAGCAGTTTGTGGGTCACCGGGGAGCTGTTTTTT.

This chain links TRBV20-1 with TRBJ2-7, with D unresolved. Trimming cost V 3 bases and J 6 bases, with 9 bases left between them. Per the germline V gene, CDR1 is DFQATT and CDR2 is SNEGSKA (reference sequence). The CDR3 is 11 residues long. The DNA for the CDR3 is TGCAGTGCTAGGGATATGCTCGAGCAGTACTTC. Protein product: CSARDMLEQYF.

The gene calls are TRBV7-2 and TRBJ1-5, with a possible D match to TRBD1 (5 bases). V shed 0 bases and J shed 7 bases, with 10 bases lying between them. Germline-derived CDR1 and CDR2 are SGHTA and FQGNSA. The CDR3 has 14 amino acids. The CDR3 loop is CASSLAQSGQPQHF. The CDR3 DNA is TGTGCCAGCAGCTTAGCGCAGTCAGGGCAGCCCCAGCATTTT. Looking up the rest from reference TRBV7-2 and TRBJ1-5 gives the full variable domain: GAGVSQSPSNKVTEKGKDVELRCDPISGHTALYWYRQSLGQGLEFLIYFQGNSAPDKSGLPSDRFSAERTGGSVSTLTIQRTQQEDSAVYLCASSLAQSGQPQHFGDGTRLSIL.

The J gene is TRBJ1-3, the V gene TRBV27, with TRBD1 as a possible D gene (6 bases). V was shortened by 4 bases and J by 0 bases, with 10 bases between the two germline ends. Germline CDR1 MNHEY, CDR2 SMNVEV (reference sequence). The CDR3 contains 15 residues. CDR3 protein: CASSSGAFSGNTIYF. The CDR3 nucleotides read TGTGCCAGCAGTTCGGGGGCCTTCTCTGGAAACACCATATATTTT.

The J gene is TRBJ2-2, the V gene TRBV5-6; 9 bases are shared with TRBD1. Germline CDR1 and CDR2: SGHDT and YYEEEE. The CDR3 length is 15 residues. The junction had 7 bases not matched to a gene; V was cut back by 4 bases and J by 6 bases. The CDR3 DNA sequence: TGTGCCAGCAGCCCCCGGACAGGGGCCTCCGGGGAGCTGTTTTTT. Translating it yields CASSPRTGASGELFF.

The chain couples TRBV4-3 to TRBJ1-5, with unresolved D. Trimming removed 0 bases from V and 5 bases from J, with 11 bases in between. Germline lookup yields CDR1 LGHNA and CDR2 YSLEER. The length of the CDR3 is 15 residues. The CDR3 DNA is TGCGCCAGCAGCCAAGATCTCGGGAGCCATCAGCCCCAGCATTTT. This gives the protein CASSQDLGSHQPQHF.

V and J are TRBV18 and TRBJ2-7; 7 positions match TRBD2. The junction had 9 bases not matched to a gene; V was cut back by 3 bases and J by 4 bases. The length of the CDR3 is 15 residues. Germline V gene sequence: CDR1 KGHSH, CDR2 LQKENI. The DNA for the CDR3 is TGTGCCAGCTCACCGGGCCAGGGAGGGGTTTACGAGCAGTACTTC. It specifies CASSPGQGGVYEQYF. The entire variable domain, with the rest obtained from reference TRBV18 and TRBJ2-7, is as follows: NAGVMQNPRHLVRRRGQEARLRCSPMKGHSHVYWYRQLPEEGLKFMVYLQKENIIDESGMPKERFSAEFPKEGPSILRIQQVVRGDSAAYFCASSPGQGGVYEQYFGPGTRLTVT.

This clone showed up just a few times. The chain is built from TRBV28 and TRBJ1-2; 7 bases line up with TRBD1. The J segment lost 4 bases and the V segment lost 5 bases, leaving 10 bases of the junction unmatched. Germline CDR1 and CDR2: MDHEN and SYDVKM. The CDR3 sequence is 15 residues long. CDR3 nucleotide sequence: TGTGCCAGCAGTCGCATATCCGGGACAGCCTATGGCTACACCTTC. Translating gives CASSRISGTAYGYTF.

The rearrangement joins TRBV19 to TRBJ2-5, with D uncertain. Germline values: CDR1 LNHDA, CDR2 SQIVND (reference sequence). V was shortened by 3 bases and J by 3 bases, with 8 bases between the two germline ends. The CDR3 totals 13 residues. DNA for the CDR3: TGTGCCAGTAGTATGTTCCCTGAAGAGACCCAGTACTTC. It yields the protein CASSMFPEETQYF.

The chain couples TRBV5-1 to TRBJ1-1; D ambiguous. CDR3 length: 13 residues. Germline CDR1 and CDR2: SGHRS and YFSETQ. Trimming pared 3 bases from V and 2 bases from J, leaving 8 bases between. The CDR3 DNA is TGCGCCAGCAGCTCTGGAGTTAACACTGAAGCTTTCTTT. It codes for CASSSGVNTEAFF.

The V call is TRBV27, the J call TRBJ2-3, with 8 bases identical to TRBD1. CDR3 length: 14 residues. Germline values: CDR1 MNHEY, CDR2 SMNVEV (reference sequence). Losses at the gene ends were 3 bases for V and 3 bases for J; bases not matched to a gene: 2. CDR3 sequence reads: CASSLDRETDTQYF. The CDR3 bases are TGTGCCAGCAGTTTGGACAGGGAGACAGATACGCAGTATTTT.

Only one count was recorded for this clone. The gene calls are TRBV4-3 and TRBJ2-5; D might be TRBD2 (7 bases). There are 16 residues in the CDR3. The V gene lost 4 bases and the J gene lost 4 bases, with 19 bases spanning the gap. CDR1 is LGHNA and CDR2 is YSLEER in the germline V gene. The CDR3: CASSPSTLRGLETQYF. DNA of the CDR3: TGCGCCAGCAGCCCATCAACCCTGCGGGGGCTAGAGACCCAGTACTTC.

V usage is TRBV14 and J usage is TRBJ1-1; 7 bases fit TRBD1. Trimming cost V 1 base and J 1 base; bases outside gene matches: 9. Germline V gene data show CDR1 as SGHDN and CDR2 as FVKESK. The CDR3 covers 17 residues. The DNA for the CDR3 is TGTGCCAGCAGCCAAGTGAAGTTTGACAGGGCGAACACTGAAGCTTTCTTT. Translated: CASSQVKFDRANTEAFF. Together with reference TRBV14 and TRBJ1-1, the CDR3 gives the full variable domain: EAGVTQFPSHSVIEKGQTVTLRCDPISGHDNLYWYRRVMGKEIKFLLHFVKESKQDESGMPNNRFLAERTGGTYSTLKVQPAELEDSGVYFCASSQVKFDRANTEAFFGQGTRLTVV.

The chain is built from TRBV19 and TRBJ2-7; 9 nucleotides align to TRBD1. Losses at the gene ends were 5 bases for V and 2 bases for J; bases not matched to a gene: 4. This CDR3 spans 14 amino acids. Germline V CDR1 and CDR2: LNHDA, SQIVND (reference sequence). The chain's CDR3 is CASSPRDRAYEQYF. The CDR3 DNA reads as TGTGCCAGTAGTCCTCGGGACAGGGCCTACGAGCAGTACTTC. Full variable domain (missing parts from reference TRBV19 and TRBJ2-7): DGGITQSPKYLFRKEGQNVTLSCEQNLNHDAMYWYRQDPGQGLRLIYYSQIVNDFQKGDIAEGYSVSREKKESFPLTVTSAQKNPTAFYLCASSPRDRAYEQYFGPGTRLTVT.

The CDR3 sequence: CASSEWTSGGVQETQYF. The CDR3 DNA is TGTGCCAGCAGCGAGTGGACTAGCGGGGGGGTTCAAGAGACCCAGTACTTC. The chain employs TRBV7-8 and TRBJ2-5; TRBD2 matches 15 bases. With 5 bases clipped from V and 2 bases from J, the junction kept 6 bases outside the gene matches. The CDR3 length is 17 residues. In germline, CDR1 is SGHVS, CDR2 FQNEAQ.

The rearrangement uses TRBV6-5 and TRBJ2-7; D gene uncertain. The CDR3 contains 14 residues. V gave up 0 bases and J gave up 7 bases, with 13 bases separating them. Germline loops: CDR1 MNHEY, CDR2 SVGAGI. In nucleotides, the CDR3 is TGTGCCAGCAGTTACTCGACCGGGCAAAAGGAGCAGTACTTC. Translated: CASSYSTGQKEQYF.

The genes are TRBV1 and TRBJ1-6; the listed D gene, TRBD1, was not tested against the DNA. TRBV1 is a recognized pseudogene. The CDR3 is made up of 17 amino acids. The DNA of the CDR3 is TGCACCAGCAGCCAAGACCGGGACAGGGCTTTCAATTCACCCCTCCACTTT. Translation gives CTSSQDRDRAFNSPLHF.

The V call is TRBV7-9, the J call TRBJ1-5; D might be TRBD1 (6 bases). Germline V gene sequence: CDR1 SEHNR, CDR2 FQNEAQ (reference sequence). The CDR3 contains 12 residues. Trimming removed 5 bases from V and 4 bases from J, with 6 bases in between. The CDR3 loop reads CASSGQNQPQHF. CDR3 sequence (DNA): TGTGCCAGCAGCGGACAGAATCAGCCCCAGCATTTT.

This clone was seen a few times. The rearrangement links TRBV18 to TRBJ1-5, with 7 nucleotides matching TRBD1. Germline V gives CDR1 KGHSH, CDR2 LQKENI. J gave up 1 base and V 3 bases, and 3 bases lay outside the gene matches. CDR3 length equals 15 residues. CDR3 bases: TGTGCCAGCTCACCCTCAGGGGGGAGCAATCAGCCCCAGCATTTT. It translates to CASSPSGGSNQPQHF. Together with reference TRBV18 and TRBJ1-5, the CDR3 gives the full variable domain: NAGVMQNPRHLVRRRGQEARLRCSPMKGHSHVYWYRQLPEEGLKFMVYLQKENIIDESGMPKERFSAEFPKEGPSILRIQQVVRGDSAAYFCASSPSGGSNQPQHFGDGTRLSIL.

The chain uses TRBV6-5 and TRBJ2-7; no clear D. The ends were cut back, 0 bases at V and 0 bases at J, with 12 bases in the middle. The V gene's germline CDR1 is MNHEY and CDR2 SVGAGI. The CDR3 extends over 16 amino acids. This CDR3 reads CASSYSTIGSSYEQYF. The CDR3 DNA reads as TGTGCCAGCAGTTACTCGACCATAGGGTCCTCCTACGAGCAGTACTTC.

The V gene is TRBV7-9, the J gene TRBJ2-7, with 9 nucleotides matching TRBD1. The CDR3 covers 17 residues. The V gene end was trimmed by 7 bases and the J gene end by 2 bases; junction bases not matched to a gene: 15. The germline V gene has CDR1 SEHNR and CDR2 FQNEAQ (reference sequence). This chain's CDR3 is CASTVVTGTGPPYEQYF. CDR3 sequence (DNA): TGTGCCAGCACCGTCGTGACCGGGACAGGGCCTCCCTACGAGCAGTACTTC.

The CDR3: CASSLGTGIHEKLFF. CDR3 in DNA: TGTGCCAGCAGCTTAGGGACAGGGATTCATGAAAAACTGTTTTTT. This sequence joins TRBV11-2 and TRBJ1-4; 8 nucleotides align to TRBD1. The CDR3 extends over 15 amino acids. CDR1 is SGHAT and CDR2 is FQNNGV in the germline V gene. Unmatched junction bases numbered 4, after V lost 1 base and J lost 6 bases.

The chain has TRBV19 and TRBJ1-2; D is uncertain. With 0 bases removed from V and 3 bases from J, the gap between germline ends came to 14 bases. This CDR3 region has 16 residues. The germline CDR1 and CDR2 sequences are LNHDA and SQIVND (reference sequence). The CDR3 is CASSIDNDTADYGYTF. The CDR3 DNA reads as TGTGCCAGTAGTATAGATAACGACACCGCAGACTATGGCTACACCTTC. The complete variable domain, with remaining parts taken from reference TRBV19 and TRBJ1-2, reads DGGITQSPKYLFRKEGQNVTLSCEQNLNHDAMYWYRQDPGQGLRLIYYSQIVNDFQKGDIAEGYSVSREKKESFPLTVTSAQKNPTAFYLCASSIDNDTADYGYTFGSGTRLTVV.

The gene calls are TRBV12-5 and TRBJ1-3; possibly TRBD1 for D (6 bases). CDR1 LGHNT and CDR2 FRNRAP come from the germline V gene. Between the trimmed V and J ends, which lost 10 bases and 2 bases, there was a span of 15 bases. There are 14 residues in the CDR3. CDR3 nucleotide sequence: TGTGCTACCTCAGAACAGGGACCTGGAAACACCATATATTTT. Its translation is CATSEQGPGNTIYF.

V and J are TRBV6-5 and TRBJ1-4, with TRBD1 matching 8 bases. This CDR3 contains 14 residues. Germline V CDR1 and CDR2: MNHEY, SVGAGI. Trimming at V came to 5 bases and at J to 4 bases, leaving 3 bases not matched to a gene. CDR3 DNA: TGTGCCAGCAGTACCACAGGGGGTAATGAAAAACTGTTTTTT. Residues: CASSTTGGNEKLFF.

The V call is TRBV19, the J call TRBJ1-4; D gene uncertain. This CDR3 comprises 13 residues. V dropped 9 bases and J dropped 0 bases, with 8 bases sitting between them. Germline V gene lookup returns CDR1 LNHDA and CDR2 SQIVND (reference sequence). CDR3 bases: TGTGCCAGCAACTTTGCAACTAATGAAAAACTGTTTTTT. This translates into CASNFATNEKLFF.

This rearrangement joins TRBV15 to TRBJ1-1, with D perhaps matching TRBD1 (6 bases). Germline V lookup: CDR1 LNHNV, CDR2 YYDKDF (reference sequence). The CDR3 loop spans 18 amino acids. V gave up 2 bases and J gave up 1 base, with 20 bases separating them. DNA for the CDR3: TGTGCCACCAGCAGAAATATATTCCTTGACAGGACGAACACTGAAGCTTTCTTT. This codes for CATSRNIFLDRTNTEAFF. Full variable domain (outside the CDR3, taken from reference TRBV15 and TRBJ1-1): DAMVIQNPRYQVTQFGKPVTLSCSQTLNHNVMYWYQQKSSQAPKLLFHYYDKDFNNEADTPDNFQSRRPNTSFCFLDIRSPGLGDTAMYLCATSRNIFLDRTNTEAFFGQGTRLTVV.

This rearrangement joins TRBV9 to TRBJ2-1; possibly TRBD2 for D (6 bases). Trimming cost V 2 bases and J 5 bases, with 17 bases left between them. Germline CDR1 is SGDLS and CDR2 is YYNGEE. The CDR3 covers 16 residues. The CDR3, as DNA: TGTGCCAGCAGCGTTGGGTGGAGGGTAGGGGACAATGAGCAGTTCTTC. This encodes CASSVGWRVGDNEQFF.